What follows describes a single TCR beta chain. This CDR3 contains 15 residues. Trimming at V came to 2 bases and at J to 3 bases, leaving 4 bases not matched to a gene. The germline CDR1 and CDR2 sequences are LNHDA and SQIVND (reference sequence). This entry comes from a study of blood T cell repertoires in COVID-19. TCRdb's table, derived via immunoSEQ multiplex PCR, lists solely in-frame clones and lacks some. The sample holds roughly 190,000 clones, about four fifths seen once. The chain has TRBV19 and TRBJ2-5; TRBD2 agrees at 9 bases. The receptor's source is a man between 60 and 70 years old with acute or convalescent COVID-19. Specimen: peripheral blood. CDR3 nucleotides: TGTGCCAGTAGTATACGGATAGCGGGAGAAGAGACCCAGTACTTC. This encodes CASSIRIAGEETQYF.